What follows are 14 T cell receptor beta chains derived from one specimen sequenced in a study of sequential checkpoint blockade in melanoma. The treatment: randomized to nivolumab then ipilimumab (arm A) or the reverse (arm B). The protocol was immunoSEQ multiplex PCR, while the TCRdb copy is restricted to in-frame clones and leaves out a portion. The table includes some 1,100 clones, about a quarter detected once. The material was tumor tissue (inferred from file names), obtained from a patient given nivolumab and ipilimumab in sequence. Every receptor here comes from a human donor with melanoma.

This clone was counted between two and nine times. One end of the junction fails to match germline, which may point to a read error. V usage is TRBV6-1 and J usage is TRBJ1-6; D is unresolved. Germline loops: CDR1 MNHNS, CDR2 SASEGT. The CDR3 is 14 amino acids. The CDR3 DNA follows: TGTGCCAGCAGTGAAGCGGCCTACAATTCACCCCTCCACTTT. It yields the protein CASSEAAYNSPLHF.

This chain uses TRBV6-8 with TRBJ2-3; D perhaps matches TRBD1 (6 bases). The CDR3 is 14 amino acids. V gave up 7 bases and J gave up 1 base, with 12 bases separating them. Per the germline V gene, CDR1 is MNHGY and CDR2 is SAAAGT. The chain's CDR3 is CASTKRQGTDTQYF. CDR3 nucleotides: TGTGCCAGCACCAAACGACAGGGCACAGATACGCAGTATTTT.

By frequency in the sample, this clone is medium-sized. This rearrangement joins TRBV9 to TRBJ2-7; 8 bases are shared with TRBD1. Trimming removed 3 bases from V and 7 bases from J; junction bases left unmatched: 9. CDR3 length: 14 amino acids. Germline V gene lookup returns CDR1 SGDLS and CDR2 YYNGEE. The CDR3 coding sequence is TGTGCCAGCAGCGCCCTAGTCAGGGGGCAAGAGCAGTACTTC. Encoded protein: CASSALVRGQEQYF. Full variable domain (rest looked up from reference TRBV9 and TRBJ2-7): DSGVTQTPKHLITATGQRVTLRCSPRSGDLSVYWYQQSLDQGLQFLIQYYNGEERAKGNILERFSAQQFPDLHSELNLSSLELGDSALYFCASSALVRGQEQYFGPGTRLTVT.

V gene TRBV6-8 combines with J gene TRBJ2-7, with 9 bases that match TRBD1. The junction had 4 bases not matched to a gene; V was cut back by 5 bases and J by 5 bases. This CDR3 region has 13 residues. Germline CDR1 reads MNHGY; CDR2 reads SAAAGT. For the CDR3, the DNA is TGTGCCAGCAGTAACCGACAGGGGGACGAGCAGTACTTC. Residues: CASSNRQGDEQYF.

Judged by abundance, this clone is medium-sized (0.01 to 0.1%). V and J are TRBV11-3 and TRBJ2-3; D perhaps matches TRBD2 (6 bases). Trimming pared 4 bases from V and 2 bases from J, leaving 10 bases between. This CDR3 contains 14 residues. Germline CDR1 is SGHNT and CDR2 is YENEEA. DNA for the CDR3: TGTGCCAGCAGCTGGAGGGTCCTCACAGATACGCAGTATTTT. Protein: CASSWRVLTDTQYF.

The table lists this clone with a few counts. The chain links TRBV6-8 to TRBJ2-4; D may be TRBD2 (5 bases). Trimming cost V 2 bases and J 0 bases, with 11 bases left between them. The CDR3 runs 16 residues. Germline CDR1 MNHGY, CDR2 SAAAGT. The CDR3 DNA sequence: TGTGCCAGCAGTTACAGTTACGAGGGAGCCAAAAACATTCAGTACTTC. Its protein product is CASSYSYEGAKNIQYF.

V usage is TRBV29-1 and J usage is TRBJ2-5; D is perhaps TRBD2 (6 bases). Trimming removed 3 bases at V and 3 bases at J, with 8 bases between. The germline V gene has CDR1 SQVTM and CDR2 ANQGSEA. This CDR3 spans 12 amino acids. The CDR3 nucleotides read TGCAGCGTTGATGGGGGGAAAGAGACCCAGTACTTC. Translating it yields CSVDGGKETQYF.

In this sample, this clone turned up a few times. The CDR3 loop is CASSEAPGGSYNEQFF. The DNA of the CDR3 is TGTGCCAGCAGTGAAGCGCCAGGGGGTAGCTACAATGAGCAGTTCTTC. V gene TRBV6-1 combines with J gene TRBJ2-1; TRBD1 matches 7 bases. CDR3 size: 16 residues. Germline-derived CDR1 and CDR2 are MNHNS and SASEGT. Trimming at V came to 0 bases and at J to 3 bases, leaving 5 bases not matched to a gene.

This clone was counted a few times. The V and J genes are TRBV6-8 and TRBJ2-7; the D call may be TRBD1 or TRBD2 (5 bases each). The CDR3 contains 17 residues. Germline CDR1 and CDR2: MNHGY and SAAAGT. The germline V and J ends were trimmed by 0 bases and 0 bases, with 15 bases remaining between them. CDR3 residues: CASSYSERGRNSYEQYF. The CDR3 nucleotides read TGTGCCAGCAGTTACTCGGAAAGGGGACGAAACTCCTACGAGCAGTACTTC.

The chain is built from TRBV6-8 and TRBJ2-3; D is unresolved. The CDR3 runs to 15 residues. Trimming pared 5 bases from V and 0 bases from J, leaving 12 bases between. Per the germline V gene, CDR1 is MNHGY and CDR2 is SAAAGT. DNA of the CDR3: TGTGCCAGCAGTGGGTCGAGACACAGCACAGATACGCAGTATTTT. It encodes CASSGSRHSTDTQYF.

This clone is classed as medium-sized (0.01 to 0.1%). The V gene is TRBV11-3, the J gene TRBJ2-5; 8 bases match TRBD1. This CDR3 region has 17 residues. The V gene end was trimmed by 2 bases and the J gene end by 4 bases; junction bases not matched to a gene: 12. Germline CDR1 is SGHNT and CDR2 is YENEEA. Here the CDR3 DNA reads TGTGCCAGCAGCTTACCCCAGGGGGCCTGGGGAGTAGAGACCCAGTACTTC. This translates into CASSLPQGAWGVETQYF.

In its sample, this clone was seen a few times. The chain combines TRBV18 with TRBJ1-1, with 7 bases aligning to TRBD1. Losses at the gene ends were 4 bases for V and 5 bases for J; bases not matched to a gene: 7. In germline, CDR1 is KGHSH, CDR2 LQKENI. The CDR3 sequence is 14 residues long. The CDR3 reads CASSLRQGETEAFF. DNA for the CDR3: TGTGCCAGCTCACTAAGACAGGGTGAGACTGAAGCTTTCTTT.

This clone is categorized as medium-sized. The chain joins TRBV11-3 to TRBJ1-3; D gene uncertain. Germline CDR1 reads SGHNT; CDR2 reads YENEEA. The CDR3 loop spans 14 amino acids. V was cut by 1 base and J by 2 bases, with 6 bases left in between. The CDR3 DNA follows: TGTGCCAGCAGCTTAGGGGGAGCTGGAAACACCATATATTTT. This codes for CASSLGGAGNTIYF.

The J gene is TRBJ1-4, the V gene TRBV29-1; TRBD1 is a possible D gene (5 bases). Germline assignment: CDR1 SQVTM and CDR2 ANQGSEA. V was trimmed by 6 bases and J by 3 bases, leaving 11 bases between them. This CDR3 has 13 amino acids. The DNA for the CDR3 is TGCAGCGTGATGGGGCAGGCTAATGAAAAACTGTTTTTT. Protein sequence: CSVMGQANEKLFF.